What follows are 13 T cell receptor beta chains derived from one specimen sequenced in a study of T cell clonotyping in hematopoietic cell transplantation (dated by TCRdb to about 2021). Library preparation employed the immunoSEQ multiplex PCR assay. TCRdb holds this immuneACCESS table with in-frame rearrangements only. Some clones are missing; in checked studies, unresolved V genes explain under half, and the rest has no known cause. For this sample the table gives about 76,000 clones, of which almost 97% were detected only once. The ten largest clonotypes hold roughly 1.5% of the sample. According to the study, the label for this sample's time point signals: recipient sample about 28 days before transplant, after cytoreduction. Specimen: peripheral blood mononuclear cells, collected before stem cell transplant. These receptors originate from a woman between 45 and 65 years old with acute myeloid leukemia. Some clones in this sample may be carry-over from other donors' samples.

The gene calls are TRBV27 and TRBJ1-2; 7 bases line up with TRBD1. From germline, CDR1 is MNHEY and CDR2 SMNVEV (reference sequence). Losses at the gene ends were 4 bases for V and 7 bases for J; bases not matched to a gene: 12. The CDR3 is 15 residues long. CDR3 in DNA: TGTGCCAGCAGTTCGTTCGAGGGGGCGCGAGGTGGCTACACCTTC. Translation gives CASSSFEGARGGYTF.

This clone is a singleton in its sample. This chain connects TRBV2 to TRBJ2-3, with TRBD2 matching 8 bases. The trim removed 7 bases at V and 8 bases at J, leaving 11 bases unmatched. Germline lookup yields CDR1 SNHLY and CDR2 FYNNEI. The CDR3 covers 14 residues. This chain's CDR3 is CASNQAGAVGTQYF. The DNA for the CDR3 is TGTGCCAGCAACCAAGCGGGAGCAGTAGGTACGCAGTATTTT. The whole variable domain, filled in from reference TRBV2 and TRBJ2-3, reads EPEVTQTPSHQVTQMGQEVILRCVPISNHLYFYWYRQILGQKVEFLVSFYNNEISEKSEIFDDQFSVERPDGSNFTLKIRSTKLEDSAMYFCASNQAGAVGTQYFGPGTRLTVL.

This chain connects TRBV10-3 to TRBJ1-2; D is ambiguous. The CDR3 spans 14 residues. Germline V gives CDR1 ENHRY, CDR2 SYGVKD. V gave up 11 bases and J gave up 1 base, with 17 bases separating them. The CDR3 spells CASSPQTNNYGYTF. CDR3 coding DNA: TGTGCCTCTTCCCCCCAGACTAATAACTATGGCTACACCTTC.

V and J are TRBV11-3 and TRBJ2-1; the D is unclear. This CDR3 contains 12 residues. CDR1 SGHNT and CDR2 YENEEA come from the germline V gene. The germline V and J ends were trimmed by 4 bases and 5 bases, with 6 bases remaining between them. The CDR3 DNA follows: TGTGCCAGCAGCTGGGCAAACAATGAGCAGTTCTTC. It translates to CASSWANNEQFF.

This clone was seen a single time. The chain combines TRBV5-1 with TRBJ2-3; TRBD1 matches 10 bases. The CDR3 totals 15 residues. V shed 3 bases and J 4 bases; nucleotides not matched to a gene: 5. From germline, CDR1 is SGHRS and CDR2 YFSETQ. CDR3 sequence (DNA): TGCGCCAGCAGCTCGACAGGGGGCGCAGCAGATACGCAGTATTTT. Translation: CASSSTGGAADTQYF.

This chain links TRBV7-9 with TRBJ2-2; tentatively, D is TRBD2 (6 bases). There are 17 residues in the CDR3. Germline loops: CDR1 SEHNR, CDR2 FQNEAQ (reference sequence). V was cut by 0 bases and J by 0 bases, with 11 bases left in between. The CDR3 nucleotides are TGTGCCAGCAGCTTAGCGGTCGGACTAACGAACACCGGGGAGCTGTTTTTT. Protein product: CASSLAVGLTNTGELFF.

The CDR3 here is CASSIGAGETQYF. The DNA of the CDR3 is TGTGCCAGTAGTATAGGGGCCGGGGAGACCCAGTACTTC. This sequence joins TRBV19 and TRBJ2-5; D is undetermined. Germline-derived CDR1 and CDR2 are LNHDA and SQIVND (reference sequence). The CDR3 consists of 13 residues. Trimming removed 1 base from V and 5 bases from J, with 8 bases in between. Together with reference TRBV19 and TRBJ2-5, the CDR3 gives the full variable domain: DGGITQSPKYLFRKEGQNVTLSCEQNLNHDAMYWYRQDPGQGLRLIYYSQIVNDFQKGDIAEGYSVSREKKESFPLTVTSAQKNPTAFYLCASSIGAGETQYFGPGTRLLVL.

This rearrangement joins TRBV5-8 to TRBJ1-4, with D tentatively TRBD1 (6 bases). Trimming took 4 bases from V and 8 from J, leaving 18 bases between them. The CDR3 loop spans 15 amino acids. Germline V gene data show CDR1 as SGHTS and CDR2 as YDEGEE. In DNA form, the CDR3 reads TGTGCCAGCAGCCTCCTTCTGGGGGGCTCAGAAAAACTGTTTTTT. Protein product: CASSLLLGGSEKLFF.

The CDR3 DNA sequence: TGTGCCAGCAGGTCAGGTGTCGGCACAGATACGCAGTATTTT. It yields the protein CASRSGVGTDTQYF. The chain has TRBV2 and TRBJ2-3; D is ambiguous. The CDR3 loop spans 14 amino acids. The germline V gene encodes CDR1 SNHLY and CDR2 FYNNEI. V shed 6 bases and J shed 1 base, with 11 bases lying between them.

The J gene is TRBJ2-7, the V gene TRBV29-1, with D possibly called TRBD1 or TRBD2 (6 bases each). Germline V gene sequence: CDR1 SQVTM, CDR2 ANQGSEA. V was cut by 4 bases and J by 6 bases, with 13 bases left in between. This CDR3 is built from 12 residues. The CDR3 DNA reads TGCAGCGTTGGAGAAAGGGGGGTCGAGCAGTACTTC. Its protein is CSVGERGVEQYF.

The J gene is TRBJ2-5, the V gene TRBV25-1, with 10 bases matching TRBD1. The junction had 6 bases not matched to a gene; V was cut back by 3 bases and J by 5 bases. The CDR3 covers 15 residues. Looked up from germline, CDR1 is MGHDK and CDR2 is SYGVNS. In DNA form, the CDR3 reads TGTGCCAGCAGTGACCTGGGACAGGGGTCGGAGACCCAGTACTTC. Its protein is CASSDLGQGSETQYF.

The rearrangement uses TRBV9 and TRBJ2-3; 7 nucleotides line up with TRBD2. The germline V gene encodes CDR1 SGDLS and CDR2 YYNGEE. This CDR3 has 16 residues. The trim removed 0 bases at V and 1 base at J, leaving 5 bases unmatched. Here the CDR3 reads CASSVGPRGGTDTQYF. CDR3 DNA: TGTGCCAGCAGCGTAGGTCCCCGGGGGGGCACAGATACGCAGTATTTT.

The chain has TRBV6-6 and TRBJ1-5; 9 positions match TRBD1. This CDR3 has 15 amino acids. Germline V gene lookup returns CDR1 MNHNY and CDR2 SVGAGI (reference sequence). J lost 4 bases, V lost 7 bases, and 8 bases had no gene match. The chain's CDR3 is CASTKGQGTNQPQHF. The DNA for the CDR3 is TGTGCCAGCACTAAGGGACAGGGAACGAATCAGCCCCAGCATTTT.